This T cell receptor beta chain derives from a study of technical replicates of blood from a few donors. The assay was immunoSEQ multiplex PCR, and TCRdb's table has in-frame clones only and misses some. The sample consists of about 70,000 clones, approximately 93% of them appearing once. This clonotype was sampled from a human donor in good health. Sequenced: T cells isolated from PBMCs.

CDR3: CASGGYRGSYEQYF. Written as DNA, the CDR3 is TGTGCCAGCGGGGGGTACAGGGGATCCTACGAGCAGTACTTC. This chain joins TRBV7-8 and TRBJ2-7; TRBD1 might be the D (7 bases). CDR3 length: 14 amino acids. Between the trimmed V and J ends, which lost 8 bases and 1 base, there was a span of 15 bases. The germline V gene has CDR1 SGHVS and CDR2 FQNEAQ.